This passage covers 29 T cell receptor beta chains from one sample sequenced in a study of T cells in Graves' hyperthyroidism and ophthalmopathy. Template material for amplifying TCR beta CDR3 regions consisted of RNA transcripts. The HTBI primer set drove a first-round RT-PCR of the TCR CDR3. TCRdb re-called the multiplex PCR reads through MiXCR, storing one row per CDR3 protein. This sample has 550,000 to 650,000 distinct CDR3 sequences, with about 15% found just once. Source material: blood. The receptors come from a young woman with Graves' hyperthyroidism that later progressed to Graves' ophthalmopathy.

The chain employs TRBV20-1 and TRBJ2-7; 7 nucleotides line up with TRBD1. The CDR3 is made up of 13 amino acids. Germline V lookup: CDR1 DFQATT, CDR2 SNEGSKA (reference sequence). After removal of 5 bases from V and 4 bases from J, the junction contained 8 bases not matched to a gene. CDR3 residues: CSAPRQGLYEQYF. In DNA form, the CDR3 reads TGCAGTGCTCCTCGACAGGGTCTGTACGAGCAGTACTTC.

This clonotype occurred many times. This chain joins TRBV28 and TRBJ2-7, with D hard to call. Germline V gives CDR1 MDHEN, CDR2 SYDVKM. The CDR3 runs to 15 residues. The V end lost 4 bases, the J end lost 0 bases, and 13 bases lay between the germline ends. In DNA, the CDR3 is TGTGCCAGCAGTTCCCGAGGAAGGGACTCCTACGAGCAGTACTTC. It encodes CASSSRGRDSYEQYF.

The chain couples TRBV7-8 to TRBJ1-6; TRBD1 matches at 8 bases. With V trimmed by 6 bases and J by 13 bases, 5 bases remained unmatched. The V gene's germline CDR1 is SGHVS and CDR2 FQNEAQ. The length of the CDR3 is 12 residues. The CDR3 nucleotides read TGTGCCAGCAGTTTCGGACAGGGCCCCCTCCACTTT. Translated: CASSFGQGPLHF.

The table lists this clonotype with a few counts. The CDR3 reads CSVGGLQETQYF. In DNA, the CDR3 is TGCAGCGTTGGGGGGTTACAAGAGACCCAGTACTTC. The J gene is TRBJ2-5, the V gene TRBV29-1; D could derive from TRBD1 or TRBD2 (5 bases each). The germline gives CDR1 SQVTM, CDR2 ANQGSEA. CDR3 length: 12 residues. The germline V and J ends were trimmed by 4 bases and 2 bases, with 8 bases remaining between them.

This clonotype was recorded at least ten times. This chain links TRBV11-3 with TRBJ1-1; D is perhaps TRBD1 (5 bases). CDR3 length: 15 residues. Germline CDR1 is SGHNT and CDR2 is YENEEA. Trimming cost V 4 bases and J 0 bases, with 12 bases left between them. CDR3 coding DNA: TGTGCCAGCAGCTCCTCAGGGATTATGAACACTGAAGCTTTCTTT. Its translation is CASSSSGIMNTEAFF. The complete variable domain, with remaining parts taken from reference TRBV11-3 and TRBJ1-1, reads EAGVVQSPRYKIIEKKQPVAFWCNPISGHNTLYWYLQNLGQGPELLIRYENEEAVDDSQLPKDRFSAERLKGVDSTLKIQPAELGDSAVYLCASSSSGIMNTEAFFGQGTRLTVV.

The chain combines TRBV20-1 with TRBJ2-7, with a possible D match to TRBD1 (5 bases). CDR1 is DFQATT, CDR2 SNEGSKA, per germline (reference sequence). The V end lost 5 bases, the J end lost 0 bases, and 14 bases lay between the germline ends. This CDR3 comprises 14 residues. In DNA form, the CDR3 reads TGCAGTGCTCTGCTTGACAGATTCTCCTACGAGCAGTACTTC. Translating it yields CSALLDRFSYEQYF.

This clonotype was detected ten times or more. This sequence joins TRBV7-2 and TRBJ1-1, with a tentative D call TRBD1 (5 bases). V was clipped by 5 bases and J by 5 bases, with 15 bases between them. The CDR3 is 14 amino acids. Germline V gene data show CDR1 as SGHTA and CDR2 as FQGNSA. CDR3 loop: CASSLSGTATEAFF. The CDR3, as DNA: TGTGCCAGCAGCCTTTCCGGGACGGCAACTGAAGCTTTCTTT.

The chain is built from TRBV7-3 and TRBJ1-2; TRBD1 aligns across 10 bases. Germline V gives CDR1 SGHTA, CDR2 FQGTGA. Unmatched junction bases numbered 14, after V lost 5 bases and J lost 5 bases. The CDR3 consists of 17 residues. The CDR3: CASSPHGFGQGGYGYTF. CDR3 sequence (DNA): TGTGCCAGCAGCCCGCATGGTTTCGGACAGGGGGGGTATGGCTACACCTTC. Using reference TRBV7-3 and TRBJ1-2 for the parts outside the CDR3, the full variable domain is GAGVSQTPSNKVTEKGKYVELRCDPISGHTALYWYRQSLGQGPEFLIYFQGTGAADDSGLPNDRFFAVRPEGSVSTLKIQRTERGDSAVYLCASSPHGFGQGGYGYTFGSGTRLTVV.

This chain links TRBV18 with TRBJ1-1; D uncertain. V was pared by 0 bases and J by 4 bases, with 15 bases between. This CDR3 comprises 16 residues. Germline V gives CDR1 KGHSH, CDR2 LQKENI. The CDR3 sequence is CASSPPGEATGTEAFF. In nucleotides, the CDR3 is TGTGCCAGCTCACCACCAGGAGAGGCAACGGGCACTGAAGCTTTCTTT. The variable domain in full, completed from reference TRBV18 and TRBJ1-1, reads NAGVMQNPRHLVRRRGQEARLRCSPMKGHSHVYWYRQLPEEGLKFMVYLQKENIIDESGMPKERFSAEFPKEGPSILRIQQVVRGDSAAYFCASSPPGEATGTEAFFGQGTRLTVV.

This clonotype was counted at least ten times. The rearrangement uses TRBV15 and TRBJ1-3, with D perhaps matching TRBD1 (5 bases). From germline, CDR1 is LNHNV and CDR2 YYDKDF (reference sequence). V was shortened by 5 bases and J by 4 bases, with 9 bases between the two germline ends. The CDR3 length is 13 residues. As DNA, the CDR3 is TGTGCCACCAGCCAGGGATTCGGAAACACCATATATTTT. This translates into CATSQGFGNTIYF.

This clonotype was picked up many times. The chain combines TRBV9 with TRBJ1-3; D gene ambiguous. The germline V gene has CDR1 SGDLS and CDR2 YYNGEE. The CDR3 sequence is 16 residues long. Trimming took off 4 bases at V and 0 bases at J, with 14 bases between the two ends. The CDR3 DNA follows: TGTGCCAGCAGCTTCCGGACCGATGCCTCTGGAAACACCATATATTTT. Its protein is CASSFRTDASGNTIYF.

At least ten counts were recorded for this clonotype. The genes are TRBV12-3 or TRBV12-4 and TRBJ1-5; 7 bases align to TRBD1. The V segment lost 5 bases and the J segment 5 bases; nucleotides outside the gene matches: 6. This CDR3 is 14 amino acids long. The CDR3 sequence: CASSRRQGDQPQHF. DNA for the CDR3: TGTGCCAGCAGTCGCCGACAGGGAGATCAGCCCCAGCATTTT.

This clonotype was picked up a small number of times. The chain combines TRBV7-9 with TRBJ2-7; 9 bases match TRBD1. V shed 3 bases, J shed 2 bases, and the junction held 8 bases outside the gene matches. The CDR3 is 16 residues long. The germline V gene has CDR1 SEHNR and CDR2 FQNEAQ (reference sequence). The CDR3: CASSFGEDRGAYEQYF. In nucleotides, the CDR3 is TGTGCCAGCAGCTTCGGGGAGGACAGGGGTGCCTACGAGCAGTACTTC.

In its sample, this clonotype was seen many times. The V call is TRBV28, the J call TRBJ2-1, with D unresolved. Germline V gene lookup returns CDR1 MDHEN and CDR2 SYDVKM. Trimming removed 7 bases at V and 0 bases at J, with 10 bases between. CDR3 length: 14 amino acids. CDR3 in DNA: TGTGCCAGCATAAAGCGTCACTCCTACAATGAGCAGTTCTTC. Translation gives CASIKRHSYNEQFF.

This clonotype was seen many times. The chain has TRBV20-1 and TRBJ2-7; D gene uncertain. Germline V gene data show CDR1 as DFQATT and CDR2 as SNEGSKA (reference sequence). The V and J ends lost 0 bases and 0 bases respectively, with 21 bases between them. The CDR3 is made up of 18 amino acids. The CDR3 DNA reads TGCAGTGCTAGAGATTGGAAACAGCGTGACTTCGTCTCCTACGAGCAGTACTTC. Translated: CSARDWKQRDFVSYEQYF.

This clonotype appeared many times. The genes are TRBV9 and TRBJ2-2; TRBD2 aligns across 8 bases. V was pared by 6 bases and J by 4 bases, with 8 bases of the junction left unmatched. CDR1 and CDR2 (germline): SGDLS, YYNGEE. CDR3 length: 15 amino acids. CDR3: CASTPHGGATGELFF. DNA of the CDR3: TGTGCCAGCACCCCTCACGGGGGGGCCACCGGGGAGCTGTTTTTT.

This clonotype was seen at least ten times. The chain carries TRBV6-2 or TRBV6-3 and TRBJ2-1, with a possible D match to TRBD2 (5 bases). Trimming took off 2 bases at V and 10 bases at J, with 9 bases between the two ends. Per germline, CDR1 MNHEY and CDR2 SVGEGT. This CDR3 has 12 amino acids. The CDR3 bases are TGTGCCAGCAGTTACGTGGGGAGAGAGCAGTTCTTC. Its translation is CASSYVGREQFF.

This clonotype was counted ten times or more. The CDR3 nucleotides are TGTGCCAGCAGCCGCGCACTAGCGAGACACTACGAGCAGTACTTC. It yields the protein CASSRALARHYEQYF. The chain uses TRBV3-1 and TRBJ2-7; 7 nucleotides match TRBD2. This CDR3 comprises 15 residues. J lost 3 bases, V lost 4 bases, and 9 bases had no gene match. Germline V CDR1 and CDR2: LGHDT, YNNKEL (reference sequence).

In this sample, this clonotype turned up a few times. The CDR3 sequence is CASEVAGGRSYNEQFF. The CDR3 DNA reads TGTGCCAGCGAGGTGGCGGGAGGTCGCTCCTACAATGAGCAGTTCTTC. This chain links TRBV7-9 with TRBJ2-1, with TRBD2 identical over 8 bases. The CDR3 runs 16 residues. Germline loops: CDR1 SEHNR, CDR2 FQNEAQ (reference sequence). The J segment lost 0 bases and the V segment lost 8 bases, leaving 9 bases of the junction unmatched.

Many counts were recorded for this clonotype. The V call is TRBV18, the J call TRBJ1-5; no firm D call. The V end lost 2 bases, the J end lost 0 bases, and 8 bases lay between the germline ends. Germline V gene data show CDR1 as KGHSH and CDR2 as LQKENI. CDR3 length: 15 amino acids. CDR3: CASSPRQVSNQPQHF. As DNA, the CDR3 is TGTGCCAGCTCACCAAGGCAGGTTAGCAATCAGCCCCAGCATTTT. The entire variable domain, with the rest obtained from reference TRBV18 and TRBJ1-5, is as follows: NAGVMQNPRHLVRRRGQEARLRCSPMKGHSHVYWYRQLPEEGLKFMVYLQKENIIDESGMPKERFSAEFPKEGPSILRIQQVVRGDSAAYFCASSPRQVSNQPQHFGDGTRLSIL.

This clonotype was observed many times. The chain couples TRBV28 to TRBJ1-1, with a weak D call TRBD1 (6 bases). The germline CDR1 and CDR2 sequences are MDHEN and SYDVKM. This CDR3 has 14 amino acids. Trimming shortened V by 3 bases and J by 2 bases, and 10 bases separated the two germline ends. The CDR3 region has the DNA TGTGCCAGCAGTTTCAGGGGTCCCAACACTGAAGCTTTCTTT. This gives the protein CASSFRGPNTEAFF.

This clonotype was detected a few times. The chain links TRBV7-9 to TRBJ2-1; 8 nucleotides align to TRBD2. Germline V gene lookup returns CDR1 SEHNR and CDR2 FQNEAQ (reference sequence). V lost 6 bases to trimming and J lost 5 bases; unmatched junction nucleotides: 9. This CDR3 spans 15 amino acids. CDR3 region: CASRHTSGRDNEQFF. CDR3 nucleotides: TGTGCCAGCAGGCACACTAGCGGAAGGGACAATGAGCAGTTCTTC. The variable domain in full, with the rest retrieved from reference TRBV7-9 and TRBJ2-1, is DTGVSQNPRHKITKRGQNVTFRCDPISEHNRLYWYRQTLGQGPEFLTYFQNEAQLEKSRLLSDRFSAERPKGSFSTLEIQRTEQGDSAMYLCASRHTSGRDNEQFFGPGTRLTVL.

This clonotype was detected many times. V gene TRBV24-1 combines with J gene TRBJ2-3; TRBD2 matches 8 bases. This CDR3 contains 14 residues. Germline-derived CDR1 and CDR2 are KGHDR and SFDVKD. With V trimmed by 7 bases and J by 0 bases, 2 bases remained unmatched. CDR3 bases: TGTGCCACCAGCATAGCGGGGAGCACAGATACGCAGTATTTT. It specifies CATSIAGSTDTQYF.

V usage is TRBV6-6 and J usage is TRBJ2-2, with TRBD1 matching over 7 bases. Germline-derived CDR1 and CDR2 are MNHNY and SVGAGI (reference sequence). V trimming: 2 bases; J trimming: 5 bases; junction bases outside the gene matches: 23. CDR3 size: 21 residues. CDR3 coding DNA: TGTGCCAGCAGTTACCCCCCCGGGCTCGGCGACAGGGATGGCCTTACCGGGGAGCTGTTTTTT. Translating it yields CASSYPPGLGDRDGLTGELFF.

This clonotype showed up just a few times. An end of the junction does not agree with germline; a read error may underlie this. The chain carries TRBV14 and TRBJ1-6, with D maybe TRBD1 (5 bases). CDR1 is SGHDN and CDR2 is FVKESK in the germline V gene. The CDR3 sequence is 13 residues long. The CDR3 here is CASSRGAGSPPHF. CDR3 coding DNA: TGTGCCAGCAGCCGTGGGGCAGGTTCACCCCCCCACTTT. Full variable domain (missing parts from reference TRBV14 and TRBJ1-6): EAGVTQFPSHSVIEKGQTVTLRCDPISGHDNLYWYRRVMGKEIKFLLHFVKESKQDESGMPNNRFLAERTGGTYSTLKVQPAELEDSGVYFCASSRGAGSPPHFGNGTRLTVT.

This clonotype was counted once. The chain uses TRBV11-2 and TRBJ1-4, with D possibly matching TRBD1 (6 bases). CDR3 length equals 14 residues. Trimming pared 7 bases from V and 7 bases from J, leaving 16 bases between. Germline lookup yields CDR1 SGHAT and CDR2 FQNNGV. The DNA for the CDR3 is TGTGCCAGCATTCGGGCGGGGGGCGTTGAAAAACTGTTTTTT. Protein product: CASIRAGGVEKLFF.

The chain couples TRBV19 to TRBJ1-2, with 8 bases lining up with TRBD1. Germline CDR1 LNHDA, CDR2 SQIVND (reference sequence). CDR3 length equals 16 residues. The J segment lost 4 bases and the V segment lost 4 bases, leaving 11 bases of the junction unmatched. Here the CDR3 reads CASSTLGGQAAYGYTF. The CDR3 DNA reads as TGTGCCAGTAGTACCTTAGGGGGACAGGCGGCCTATGGCTACACCTTC.

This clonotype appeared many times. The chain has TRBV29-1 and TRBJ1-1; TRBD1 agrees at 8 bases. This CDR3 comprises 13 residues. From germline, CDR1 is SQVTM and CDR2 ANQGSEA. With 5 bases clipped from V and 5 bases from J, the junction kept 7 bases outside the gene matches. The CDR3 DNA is TGCAGCGTTCGGGACAGGCTGGAGACTGAAGCTTTCTTT. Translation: CSVRDRLETEAFF.

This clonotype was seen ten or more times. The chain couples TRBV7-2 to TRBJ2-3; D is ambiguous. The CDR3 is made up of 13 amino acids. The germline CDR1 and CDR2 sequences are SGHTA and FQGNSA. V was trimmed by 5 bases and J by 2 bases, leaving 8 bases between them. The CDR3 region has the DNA TGTGCCAGCAGCCCCCCAGTCACAGATACGCAGTATTTT. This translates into CASSPPVTDTQYF.